Listed below are T cell receptor beta chains from one sample, sequenced in a study of neurological immune-mediated disorders. TCRdb re-derived calls from the 5' RACE reads in MiXCR, one entry per CDR3 protein. The profile shows around 60,000 distinct CDR3 sequences, more than 3% of them singletons. The specimen sequenced was PBMCs. Source of these receptors: a woman aged 60-75 years with multiple sclerosis. Both conserved end residues are part of each CDR3. A D gene is named only where the DNA matches it firmly. The listing skips clone size in some rows; elsewhere it reads once, few, many or a size class.

abundance	d_gene	v_gene	j_gene	CDR3nt	CDR3aa
many	TRBD1	TRBV6-6	TRBJ2-1	TGTGCCAGCACCGGGACAGGGTTATACAATGAGCAGTTCTTC	CASTGTGLYNEQFF
many	NA	TRBV10-3	TRBJ1-1	TGTGCCATCAGTGAGTTGTTGTCCAGGGGGAACACTGAAGCTTTCTTT	CAISELLSRGNTEAFF
many	TRBD1	TRBV20-1	TRBJ1-4	TGCAGTGCTACCGGGACAGGGAATGAAAAACTGTTTTTT	CSATGTGNEKLFF
many	NA	TRBV29-1	TRBJ1-3	TGCAGCGTTGAAGATGGACCGGGGAGCTCTGGAAACACCATATATTTT	CSVEDGPGSSGNTIYF
NA	TRBD2	TRBV7-2	TRBJ2-3	TGTGTCAGCTCCATAGCGGGGGGGGTTGGAGATACGCAGTATTTT	CVSSIAGGVGDTQYF
many	NA	TRBV5-1	TRBJ2-5	TGCGCCAGCAGCTTGTCCGGGGCTAGGGGAGGCCAAGAGACCCAGTACTTC	CASSLSGARGGQETQYF
many	NA	TRBV20-1	TRBJ2-1	TGCAGTGCCCGACATTTTTCCAATGAGCAGTTCTTC	CSARHFSNEQFF
many	NA	TRBV29-1	TRBJ1-4	TGCAGCGTTGACTGGGCAGGGGACGGTGAAAAACTGTTTTTT	CSVDWAGDGEKLFF
many	NA	TRBV5-1	TRBJ2-7	TGCGCCAGCAGCTTGCAGGGGGGCTACGAGCAGTACTTC	CASSLQGGYEQYF
many	NA	TRBV5-1	TRBJ1-1	TGCGCCAGCAGCTTGCAAGACGACACTGAAGCTTTCTTT	CASSLQDDTEAFF
many	NA	TRBV7-2	TRBJ1-2	TGTGCCAGCAGCTTGGGACACGTAAACTATGGCTACACCTTC	CASSLGHVNYGYTF
many	TRBD2	TRBV10-3	TRBJ2-3	TGTGCCATCAGTGGGGGAGGGGCCCTCCCAGATACGCAGTATTTT	CAISGGGALPDTQYF
many	TRBD2	TRBV20-1	TRBJ2-1	TGCAGTGCGCGCATGGGGACTAGAGGGATAGGGGATGAGCAGTTCTTC	CSARMGTRGIGDEQFF
many	TRBD1	TRBV28	TRBJ1-2	TGTGCCAGCACTCCAGGGGGCCCGATCTATGGCTACACCTTC	CASTPGGPIYGYTF
NA	NA	TRBV6-5	TRBJ1-2	TGTGCCAGCAGAACAGTGAACTATGGCTACACCTTC	CASRTVNYGYTF
many	NA	TRBV6-2/TRBV6-3	TRBJ1-1	TGTGCCAGCAGCCACAACCAAGGCCCAGGGCCTGAAGCTTTCTTT	CASSHNQGPGPEAFF
NA	NA	TRBV16	TRBJ2-1	TGTGCCAGCAGCCAATCACAGGGCTTTTTCCCCAACAATGAGCAGTTCTTC	CASSQSQGFFPNNEQFF
many	NA	TRBV7-2	TRBJ2-2	TGTGCCAGCAGCTTTCTCCCTCAGGGTCGGCGCACGACCGGGGAGCTGTTTTTT	CASSFLPQGRRTTGELFF
few	NA	TRBV15	TRBJ2-3	TGTGCCACCAGCAGAGCCCTCCGACAGATGACAGATACGCAGTATTTT	CATSRALRQMTDTQYF
many	NA	TRBV29-1	TRBJ2-1	TGCAGCGTTGAACCGTACAATGAGCAGTTCTTC	CSVEPYNEQFF
many	TRBD1	TRBV4-1	TRBJ1-5	TGCGCCAGCAGCCCGAGCGGACAGGGTGATCAGCCCCAGCATTTT	CASSPSGQGDQPQHF
many	TRBD2	TRBV7-9	TRBJ2-1	TGTGCCAGCAGCTTGGGACTAGCGGGAGTGGCGAATGAGCAGTTCTTC	CASSLGLAGVANEQFF
NA	NA	TRBV20-1	TRBJ2-2	TGCAGTGCTTATGTGGGGGGAAGCACCGGGGAGCTGTTTTTT	CSAYVGGSTGELFF
many	NA	TRBV6-5	TRBJ1-6	TGTGCCAGCAGTTACTCGGGCAGGAGCGGTTCACCCCTCCACTTT	CASSYSGRSGSPLHF
many	TRBD1	TRBV12-3/TRBV12-4	TRBJ1-2	TGTGCCAGCAGTCCCTTCGGACAGGGGGCAGGCTACACCTTC	CASSPFGQGAGYTF
many	NA	TRBV7-3	TRBJ2-7	TGTGCCAGCAGCTTACGGGCAGGCTTCTCCTACGAGCAGTACTTC	CASSLRAGFSYEQYF
many	NA	TRBV9	TRBJ2-2	TGTGCCAGCAGCGTAACAGCAGGGAACACCGGGGAGCTGTTTTTT	CASSVTAGNTGELFF
many	NA	TRBV12-3/TRBV12-4	TRBJ2-7	TGTGCCAGCAGTTTAGGACTGGCACAGCACTACGAGCAGTACTTC	CASSLGLAQHYEQYF
many	NA	TRBV28	TRBJ1-6	TGTGCCAGCAGTTACTCCTCCTCCGGGACCGGCTTACTAAATTCACCCCTCCACTTT	CASSYSSSGTGLLNSPLHF
many	NA	TRBV4-2	TRBJ1-1	TGTGCCAGCAGCCAAGAAGGGGAAATAAGTGAAGCTTTCTTT	CASSQEGEISEAFF
many	NA	TRBV27	TRBJ2-2	TGTGCCAGCAGTTTAGGTGCGGGCGGGGAGCTGTTTTTT	CASSLGAGGELFF
many	NA	TRBV2	TRBJ2-3	TGTGCCAGCAGGGCCGTAGAACCCACAGATACGCAGTATTTT	CASRAVEPTDTQYF
many	TRBD1	TRBV20-1	TRBJ2-1	TGCAGTGCTAGAGATTCGGCGACAGGGCCCAATGAGCAGTTCTTC	CSARDSATGPNEQFF
many	NA	TRBV5-1	TRBJ2-2	TGCGCCAGCAGCTCGCACGGAACGAACACCGGGGAGCTGTTTTTT	CASSSHGTNTGELFF
many	NA	TRBV20-1	TRBJ2-3	TGCAGTGCTAGAGTGGGGACCTCCACAGATACGCAGTATTTT	CSARVGTSTDTQYF
many	NA	TRBV5-6	TRBJ1-6	TGTGCCAGCAGCTGGGCCAGGGGAAATTCACCCCTCCACTTT	CASSWARGNSPLHF
many	NA	TRBV29-1	TRBJ2-7	TGCAGCGTTGAATTGGTGACCCACGAGCAGTACTTC	CSVELVTHEQYF
many	NA	TRBV12-3/TRBV12-4	TRBJ2-1	TGTGCCAGCAGGTACAATGAGCAGTTCTTC	CASRYNEQFF
many	NA	TRBV20-1	TRBJ2-7	TGCAGTGCCCAGGACTATGGGGAGAGTGAGCAGTACTTC	CSAQDYGESEQYF
many	NA	TRBV28	TRBJ2-7	TGTGCCAGCCGACTGGGGAGCGGGCTAACCTACGAGCAGTACTTC	CASRLGSGLTYEQYF
many	TRBD1	TRBV20-1	TRBJ2-1	TGCAGTGCTAGAGGGGTTGGGCGGGACAGGACCAATGAGCAGTTCTTC	CSARGVGRDRTNEQFF
many	TRBD1	TRBV10-3	TRBJ2-7	TGTGCCATCAGTGGGGGACAGGGAACCACCGGCTACGAGCAGTACTTC	CAISGGQGTTGYEQYF
many	NA	TRBV3-1	TRBJ2-2	TGTGCCAGCAGCCAGCAATTGTACACCGGGGAGCTGTTTTTT	CASSQQLYTGELFF
many	NA	TRBV2	TRBJ2-3	TGTGCCAGCAGTGAACTTAGCGGCACAGATACGCAGTATTTT	CASSELSGTDTQYF
many	NA	TRBV5-1	TRBJ1-1	TGCGCCAGCAGCTTATACAGTCTGAACACTGAAGCTTTCTTT	CASSLYSLNTEAFF
many	NA	TRBV6-6	TRBJ2-1	TGTGCCACCCAGACAGGGTCACTAGGGGGGAATGAGCAGTTCTTC	CATQTGSLGGNEQFF
many	TRBD2	TRBV4-1	TRBJ2-4	TGCGCCAGCAGCCATCAACTAGCGGGAGGGAGTATGGGAAACATTCAGTACTTC	CASSHQLAGGSMGNIQYF
many	NA	TRBV5-1	TRBJ2-7	TGCGCCAGCAGCTTTCAGTCGGCAGGGGACGAGCAGTACTTC	CASSFQSAGDEQYF
many	TRBD1	TRBV5-5	TRBJ1-2	TGTGCCAGCAGCGCGGGACAGGGGGACTATGGCTACACCTTC	CASSAGQGDYGYTF
many	TRBD1	TRBV15	TRBJ1-6	TGTGCCACCAGCAGAGGGGGGACAGGGTATCTTTCACCCCTCCACTTT	CATSRGGTGYLSPLHF
few	NA	TRBV7-2	TRBJ1-1	TGTGCCAGCAGCTTAGGACGTGGGGCCCAGAACACTGAAGCTTTCTTT	CASSLGRGAQNTEAFF
many	NA	TRBV10-3	TRBJ1-4	TGTGCCATCAGGGGACATCTTGCAACTAATGAAAAACTGTTTTTT	CAIRGHLATNEKLFF
many	TRBD1	TRBV7-2	TRBJ1-6	TGTGCCAGCCGGGACAGAAATTCACCCCTCCACTTT	CASRDRNSPLHF
many	NA	TRBV6-2/TRBV6-3	TRBJ2-7	TGTGCCAGCACACCGTCCTCCTACGAGCAGTACTTC	CASTPSSYEQYF
many	NA	TRBV27	TRBJ2-5	TGTGCCAGCTCTATCTCCCCCGGGCAGACCCAGTACTTC	CASSISPGQTQYF
many	TRBD1	TRBV20-1	TRBJ1-1	TGCAGTGCTAGAGATTGGGGGTGGCAGGGGGCGGCCACTGAAGCTTTCTTT	CSARDWGWQGAATEAFF
NA	TRBD2	TRBV27	TRBJ2-3	TGTGCCAGCAGGAGATTAGCGGGAGCCCCCACAGATACGCAGTATTTT	CASRRLAGAPTDTQYF